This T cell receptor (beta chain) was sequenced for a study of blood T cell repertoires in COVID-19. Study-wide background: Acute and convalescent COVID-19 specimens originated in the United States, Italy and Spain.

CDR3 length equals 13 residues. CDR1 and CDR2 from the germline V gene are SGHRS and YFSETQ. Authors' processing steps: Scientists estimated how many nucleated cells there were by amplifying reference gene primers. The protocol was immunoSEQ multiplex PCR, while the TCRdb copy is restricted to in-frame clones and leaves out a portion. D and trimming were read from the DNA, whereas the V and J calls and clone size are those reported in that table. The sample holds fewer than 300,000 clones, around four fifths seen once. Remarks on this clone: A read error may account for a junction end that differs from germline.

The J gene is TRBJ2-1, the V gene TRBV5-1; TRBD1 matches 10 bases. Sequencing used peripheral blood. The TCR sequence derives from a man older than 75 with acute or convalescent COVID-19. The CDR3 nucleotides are TGCGCCAGCAGCTGGGACAGGGGCCTGTGGAAGGTCTTC. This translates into CASSWDRGLWKVF. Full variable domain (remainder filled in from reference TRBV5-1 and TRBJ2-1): KAGVTQTPRYLIKTRGQQVTLSCSPISGHRSVSWYQQTPGQGLQFLFEYFSETQRNKGNFPGRFSGRQFSNSRSEMNVSTLELGDSALYLCASSWDRGLWKVFGPGTRLTVL.